The clone carrying this T cell receptor beta chain has just one count. This entry comes from a study of blood T cell repertoires in COVID-19. The CDR3 is made up of 14 amino acids. CDR1 and CDR2 (germline): SGHTA, FQGNSA. V shed 1 base and J shed 7 bases, with 8 bases lying between them. Study processing details: Using reference gene primer amplification, nucleated cell counts were estimated. The data were produced by immunoSEQ multiplex PCR, yet TCRdb's version contains in-frame clones alone and is incomplete. V, J and clone size reflect that table, while D and trimming were determined from the DNA. The sample has more than 85,000 clones, around 87% seen once; the top ten hold roughly 15%.

This TCR came from a human donor in a cohort sampled during active COVID-19. The source material was peripheral blood. The chain uses TRBV7-2 and TRBJ1-6; D is unresolved. CDR3 coding DNA: TGTGCCAGCAGCTTAGAAACGGGGAATTCACCCCTCCACTTT. Encoded protein: CASSLETGNSPLHF.